This TCR beta chain originates from a study of early T cells in non-severe SARS-CoV-2 infection. Study summary: Sequencing input comprised bulk RNA from unsorted whole blood; chain pairing was not available.

Germline CDR1 SGHNT, CDR2 YYREEE (reference sequence). V was pared by 6 bases and J by 6 bases, with 18 bases of the junction left unmatched. This CDR3 has 17 amino acids. The library protocol tagged individual cDNA molecules with unique molecular identifiers. TCRdb called the 5' RACE reads again in MiXCR, with one record for every CDR3 protein. The sample holds over 85,000 distinct CDR3 sequences, about an eighth seen once. This clonotype was counted a few times. Its cognate antigen is unknown. Study-level points and caveats: Private and CD4 specificities were missed by VDJdb matching, which favored anti-spike CD8 responses.

The genes are TRBV5-4 and TRBJ2-1, with 7 bases lining up with TRBD2. The sequence derives from an adult who was a healthcare worker with PCR-confirmed SARS-CoV-2 infection or an uninfected control (not recorded which). The source material was whole blood. CDR3: CASIERGVGGRSNEQFF. Written as DNA, the CDR3 is TGTGCCAGCATCGAACGAGGGGTGGGCGGGAGAAGCAATGAGCAGTTCTTC.